Listed here are 23 T cell receptor beta chains from one sample, sequenced in a study of blood T cell repertoires in COVID-19. TCRdb keeps only in-frame clones here, not all; method: immunoSEQ multiplex PCR. The table lists 150,000 to 200,000 clones, 80% to 90% of them singletons. The sequenced material came from peripheral blood. The receptors were sampled from a woman in her 70s with COVID-19, enrolled during active disease.

The V gene is TRBV3-1 (or the pseudogene TRBV3-2), the J gene TRBJ1-2, with 10 bases fitting TRBD1. This CDR3 comprises 16 residues. The germline gives CDR1 LGHDT, CDR2 YNNKEL (reference sequence). V lost 0 bases and J lost 8; bases outside the gene matches: 9. In nucleotides, the CDR3 is TGTGCCAGCAGCCAAGAAGTGAGACAGGGGGCTGAAGGCTACACCTTC. Translated, it gives CASSQEVRQGAEGYTF.

The chain joins TRBV6-5 to TRBJ1-2; a weak D match, TRBD1 (5 bases). Germline CDR1 reads MNHEY; CDR2 reads SVGAGI. The CDR3 consists of 12 residues. The V gene lost 5 bases and the J gene lost 5 bases, with 9 bases spanning the gap. The CDR3 bases are TGTGCCAGCAGTCAGGGTGTATATGGCTACACCTTC. Amino acid sequence: CASSQGVYGYTF.

This clone is a singleton in its sample. The chain has TRBV2 and TRBJ1-4; TRBD1 aligns across 7 bases. The CDR3 covers 18 residues. Trimming cost V 3 bases and J 0 bases; bases outside gene matches: 10. CDR1 SNHLY and CDR2 FYNNEI come from the germline V gene. In nucleotides, the CDR3 is TGTGCCAGCAGTGAGACTTTGGGACAGTTTGCAACTAATGAAAAACTGTTTTTT. This codes for CASSETLGQFATNEKLFF.

In this sample, this clone turned up a few times. The gene calls are TRBV7-9 and TRBJ2-2; 10 positions agree with TRBD2. The CDR3 spans 15 residues. V was clipped by 7 bases and J by 2 bases; unmatched bases: 4. Germline CDR1 SEHNR, CDR2 FQNEAQ (reference sequence). As DNA, the CDR3 is TGTGCCAGCAAGCTAGCGGGGGCCAACACCGGGGAGCTGTTTTTT. Residues: CASKLAGANTGELFF.

This chain uses TRBV6-1 with TRBJ1-2, with 7 bases matching TRBD1. The germline gives CDR1 MNHNS, CDR2 SASEGT. The CDR3 is made up of 15 amino acids. Trimming cost V 3 bases and J 3 bases; bases outside gene matches: 7. CDR3 nucleotides: TGTGCCAGCAGTGACCCCAGGCAGGGGGACTATGGCTACACCTTC. It yields the protein CASSDPRQGDYGYTF.

The J gene is TRBJ1-1, the V gene TRBV28; D gene ambiguous. Germline V gives CDR1 MDHEN, CDR2 SYDVKM. Trimming cost V 5 bases and J 5 bases, with 15 bases left between them. This CDR3 contains 14 residues. CDR3 DNA: TGTGCCAGCAGTCTTGTCCAGGATGGGACTGAAGCTTTCTTT. Translated: CASSLVQDGTEAFF.

The genes are TRBV7-2 and TRBJ1-2; 8 bases agree with TRBD1. V dropped 5 bases and J dropped 1; count of bases not matched to a gene: 9. The germline gives CDR1 SGHTA, CDR2 FQGNSA. The CDR3 consists of 16 residues. The CDR3 region has the DNA TGTGCCAGCAGCAATACTAACAGGGGGGATAACTATGGCTACACCTTC. Its protein product is CASSNTNRGDNYGYTF. The full variable domain, in which reference TRBV7-2 and TRBJ1-2 provide the parts outside the CDR3, is GAGVSQSPSNKVTEKGKDVELRCDPISGHTALYWYRQSLGQGLEFLIYFQGNSAPDKSGLPSDRFSAERTGGSVSTLTIQRTQQEDSAVYLCASSNTNRGDNYGYTFGSGTRLTVV.

This clone has only one observation. The chain uses TRBV5-1 and TRBJ1-5; TRBD1 matches 8 bases. Germline CDR1 and CDR2: SGHRS and YFSETQ. The CDR3 length is 14 residues. The V gene end was trimmed by 0 bases and the J gene end by 7 bases; junction bases not matched to a gene: 3. CDR3 sequence (DNA): TGCGCCAGCAGCTTGGAGTCAGGGGGCCAGCCCCAGCATTTT. The encoded protein is CASSLESGGQPQHF.

The chain employs TRBV11-3 and TRBJ2-7; TRBD1 aligns across 10 bases. Germline CDR1 reads SGHNT; CDR2 reads YENEEA. CDR3 length: 15 amino acids. The V and J ends lost 1 base and 5 bases, in that order; junction bases with no gene match: 5. CDR3 coding DNA: TGTGCCAGCAGCTTAGGGGGACAGGGGACCGACGAGCAGTACTTC. It yields the protein CASSLGGQGTDEQYF.

This clone has a handful of counts. An end of the junction differs from the germline gene, which may be a read error. CDR3 residues: CASIDRTATFCF. As DNA, the CDR3 is TGTGCCAGCATTGATCGAACAGCAACCTTTTGCTTC. The chain combines TRBV6-6 with TRBJ1-2; D call uncertain. Germline CDR1 and CDR2: MNHNY and SVGAGI (reference sequence). The CDR3 totals 12 residues.

This clone was counted only a few times. The rearrangement uses TRBV11-2 and TRBJ1-6, with 8 bases aligning to TRBD1. The CDR3 runs to 16 residues. Germline lookup yields CDR1 SGHAT and CDR2 FQNNGV. The junction had 10 bases not matched to a gene; V was cut back by 5 bases and J by 7 bases. Here the CDR3 DNA reads TGTGCCAGCAGCCAGACAGGGGATCTTAGCAATTCACCCCTCCACTTT. This codes for CASSQTGDLSNSPLHF.

The rearrangement joins TRBV27 to TRBJ2-1, with 7 bases matching TRBD1. Trimming cost V 5 bases and J 3 bases; bases outside gene matches: 4. Germline CDR1 MNHEY, CDR2 SMNVEV (reference sequence). The CDR3 extends over 14 amino acids. This chain's CDR3 is CASSNQGDYNEQFF. Written as DNA, the CDR3 is TGTGCCAGCAGTAACCAGGGGGACTACAATGAGCAGTTCTTC.

The V and J genes are TRBV5-6 and TRBJ1-6; tentatively, D is TRBD1 (5 bases). The CDR3 loop spans 18 amino acids. CDR1 is SGHDT and CDR2 is YYEEEE in the germline V gene. Trimming cost V 1 base and J 0 bases, with 14 bases left between them. CDR3 residues: CASSLKGSASSYNSPLHF. The CDR3 DNA sequence: TGTGCCAGCAGCTTGAAGGGGTCCGCGAGCTCCTATAATTCACCCCTCCACTTT.

The chain uses TRBV12-3 or TRBV12-4 and TRBJ2-1; 11 bases align to TRBD2. Germline trimming cut 6 bases from V and 12 bases from J; bases unmatched to any gene: 7. The CDR3 runs to 13 residues. The CDR3, as DNA: TGTGCCAGCAGCGGGACTAGCGGAGTGGGGCAGTTCTTC. It is translated as CASSGTSGVGQFF.

This chain uses TRBV6-5 with TRBJ1-3, with 8 bases fitting TRBD1. J gave up 8 bases and V 6 bases, and 9 bases lay outside the gene matches. The CDR3 is 14 residues long. Per germline, CDR1 MNHEY and CDR2 SVGAGI. CDR3 in DNA: TGTGCCAGCAGCCTTGCAGGGGGCGGGGACACCATATATTTT. The encoded protein is CASSLAGGGDTIYF.

The rearrangement uses TRBV5-1 and TRBJ2-7, with 9 bases fitting TRBD1. J lost 5 bases, V lost 0 bases, and 6 bases had no gene match. The CDR3 has 15 residues. Germline values: CDR1 SGHRS, CDR2 YFSETQ. This chain's CDR3 is CASSLDGQGLDEQYF. The CDR3 DNA sequence: TGCGCCAGCAGCTTGGACGGACAGGGGCTTGACGAGCAGTACTTC.

The chain links TRBV9 to TRBJ2-1, with D maybe TRBD2 (5 bases). With 0 bases removed from V and 4 bases from J, the gap between germline ends came to 11 bases. Per the germline V gene, CDR1 is SGDLS and CDR2 is YYNGEE. The CDR3 length is 15 residues. The CDR3 reads CASSVDPRGYNEQFF. Here the CDR3 DNA reads TGTGCCAGCAGCGTAGACCCTCGGGGTTACAATGAGCAGTTCTTC.

The rearrangement joins TRBV4-2 to TRBJ1-5, with a tentative D call TRBD1 (5 bases). This CDR3 region has 15 residues. Deletions cut 0 bases from V and 7 bases from J, with 13 bases between. The germline V gene encodes CDR1 LGHNA and CDR2 YNFKEQ. The CDR3 protein is CASSQDPGNSQPQHF. In DNA, the CDR3 is TGTGCCAGCAGCCAAGACCCAGGGAATTCGCAGCCCCAGCATTTT.

This chain joins TRBV9 and TRBJ1-2, with 7 bases identical to TRBD1. Germline V CDR1 and CDR2: SGDLS, YYNGEE. This CDR3 is built from 15 residues. V shed 3 bases, J shed 7 bases, and the junction held 12 bases outside the gene matches. The DNA for the CDR3 is TGTGCCAGCAGCGCAGAGGGACAGCGTACGGTTGGCTACACCTTC. Translation gives CASSAEGQRTVGYTF.

This chain connects TRBV5-1 to TRBJ1-2; perhaps TRBD1 as D (5 bases). CDR1 and CDR2 from the germline V gene are SGHRS and YFSETQ. There are 12 residues in the CDR3. V was cut by 2 bases and J by 4 bases, with 6 bases left in between. The CDR3 is CASSFQGYGYTF. Written as DNA, the CDR3 is TGCGCCAGCAGCTTTCAGGGCTATGGCTACACCTTC.

The V gene is TRBV3-1 (or the pseudogene TRBV3-2), the J gene TRBJ1-1; no firm D call. The V end lost 4 bases, the J end lost 3 bases, and 12 bases lay between the germline ends. Germline V lookup: CDR1 LGHDT, CDR2 YNNKEL (reference sequence). The CDR3 has 14 residues. The CDR3 loop reads CASSPRRYDTEAFF. The DNA for the CDR3 is TGTGCCAGCAGCCCACGCAGGTACGACACTGAAGCTTTCTTT.

The chain is built from TRBV24-1 and TRBJ2-7; 12 positions match TRBD2. The length of the CDR3 is 16 residues. The J segment lost 3 bases and the V segment lost 3 bases, leaving 5 bases of the junction unmatched. The germline gives CDR1 KGHDR, CDR2 SFDVKD. As DNA, the CDR3 is TGTGCCACCAGTGATACTAGCGGGGGGAAAAACTACGAGCAGTACTTC. The encoded protein is CATSDTSGGKNYEQYF.

This clone was seen a single time. This chain joins TRBV9 and TRBJ1-1; tentatively, D is TRBD1 (5 bases). The CDR3 is 14 residues long. V lost 1 base and J 4 bases, leaving 11 bases between the germline ends. CDR1 and CDR2 (germline): SGDLS, YYNGEE. In DNA form, the CDR3 reads TGTGCCAGCAGCGTATCGACAGTGGCCACTGAAGCTTTCTTT. It is translated as CASSVSTVATEAFF.